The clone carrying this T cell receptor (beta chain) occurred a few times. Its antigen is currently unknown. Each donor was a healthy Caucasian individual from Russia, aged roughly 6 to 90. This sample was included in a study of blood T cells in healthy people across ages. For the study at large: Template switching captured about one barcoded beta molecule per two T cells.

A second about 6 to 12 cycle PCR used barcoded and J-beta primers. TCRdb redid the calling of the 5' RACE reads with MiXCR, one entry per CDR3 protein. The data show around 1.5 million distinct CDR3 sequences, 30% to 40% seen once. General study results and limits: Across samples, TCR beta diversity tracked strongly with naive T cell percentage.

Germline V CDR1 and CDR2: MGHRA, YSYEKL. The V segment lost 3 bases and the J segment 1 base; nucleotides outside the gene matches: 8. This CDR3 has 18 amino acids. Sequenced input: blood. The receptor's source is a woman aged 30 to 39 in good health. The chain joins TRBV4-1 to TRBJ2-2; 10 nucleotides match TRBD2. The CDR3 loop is CASSHLLAGFGNTGELFF. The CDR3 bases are TGCGCCAGCAGCCACCTACTAGCGGGGTTCGGGAACACCGGGGAGCTGTTTTTT.